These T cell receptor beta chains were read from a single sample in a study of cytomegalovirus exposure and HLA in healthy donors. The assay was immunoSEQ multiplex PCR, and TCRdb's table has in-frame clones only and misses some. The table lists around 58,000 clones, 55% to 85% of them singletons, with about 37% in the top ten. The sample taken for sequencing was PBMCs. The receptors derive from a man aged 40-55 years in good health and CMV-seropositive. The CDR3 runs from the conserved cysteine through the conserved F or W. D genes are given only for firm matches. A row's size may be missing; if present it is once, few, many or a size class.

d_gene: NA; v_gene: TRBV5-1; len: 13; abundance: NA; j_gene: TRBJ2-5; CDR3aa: CASSLASRETQYF; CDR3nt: TGCGCCAGCAGCTTGGCTTCCCGGGAGACCCAGTACTTC
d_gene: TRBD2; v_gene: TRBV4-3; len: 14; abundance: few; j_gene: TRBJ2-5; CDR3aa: CASSQDTSGRSQYF; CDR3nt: TGCGCCAGCAGCCAAGACACTAGCGGGAGGTCCCAGTACTTC
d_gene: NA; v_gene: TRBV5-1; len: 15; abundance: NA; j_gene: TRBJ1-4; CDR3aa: CASSPGAGSEEKLFF; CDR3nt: TGCGCCAGCAGCCCTGGGGCAGGGTCAGAAGAAAAACTGTTTTTT
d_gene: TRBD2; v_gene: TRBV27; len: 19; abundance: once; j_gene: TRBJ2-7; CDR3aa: CASSNTGTSGDNRVYEQYF; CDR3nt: TGTGCCAGCAGTAACACCGGGACTAGCGGGGACAACCGGGTCTACGAGCAGTACTTC
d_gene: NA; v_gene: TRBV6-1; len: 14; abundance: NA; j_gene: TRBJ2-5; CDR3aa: CASSDSGLKETQYF; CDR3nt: TGTGCCAGCAGTGATTCGGGACTCAAAGAGACCCAGTACTTC
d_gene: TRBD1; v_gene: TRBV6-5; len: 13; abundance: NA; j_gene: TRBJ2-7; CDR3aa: CASSPDRAYEQYF; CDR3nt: TGTGCCAGCAGCCCCGACAGGGCCTACGAGCAGTACTTC
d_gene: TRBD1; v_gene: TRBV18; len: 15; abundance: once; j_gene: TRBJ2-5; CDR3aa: CASSPRGTGLETQYF; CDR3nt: TGTGCCAGCTCACCCCGAGGGACAGGGCTTGAGACCCAGTACTTC
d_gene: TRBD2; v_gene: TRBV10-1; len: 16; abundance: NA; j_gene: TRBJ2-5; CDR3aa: CASPLLAGGPSETQYF; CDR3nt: TGCGCCAGTCCGTTACTAGCGGGGGGGCCGAGTGAGACCCAGTACTTC
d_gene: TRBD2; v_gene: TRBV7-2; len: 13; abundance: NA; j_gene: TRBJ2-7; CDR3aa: CASSFWTSGEQYF; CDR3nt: TGTGCCAGCAGCTTTTGGACTAGCGGCGAGCAGTACTTC
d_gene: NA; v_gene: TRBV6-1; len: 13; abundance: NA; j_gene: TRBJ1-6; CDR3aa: CASSEIGNSPLHF; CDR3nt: TGTGCCAGCAGTGAAATCGGGAATTCACCCCTCCACTTT
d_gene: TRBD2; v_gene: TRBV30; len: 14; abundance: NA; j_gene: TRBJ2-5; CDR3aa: CAWATSGGRKTQYF; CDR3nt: TGTGCCTGGGCGACTAGCGGGGGGCGGAAGACCCAGTACTTC
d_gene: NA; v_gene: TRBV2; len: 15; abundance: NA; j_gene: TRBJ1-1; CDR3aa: CATAYGQPMNTEAFF; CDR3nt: TGTGCTACAGCATACGGACAGCCGATGAACACTGAAGCTTTCTTT
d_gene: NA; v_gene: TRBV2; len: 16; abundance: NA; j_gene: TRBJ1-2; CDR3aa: CASSEDAGPRYYGYTF; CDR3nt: TGTGCCAGCAGTGAAGATGCAGGGCCCAGGTACTATGGCTACACCTTC
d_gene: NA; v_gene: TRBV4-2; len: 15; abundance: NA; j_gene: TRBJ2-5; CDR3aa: CASASGGADGETQYF; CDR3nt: TGTGCCAGCGCCTCTGGGGGGGCGGATGGAGAGACCCAGTACTTC
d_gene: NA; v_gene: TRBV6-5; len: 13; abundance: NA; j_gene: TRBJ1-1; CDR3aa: CASSWEGNTEAFF; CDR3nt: TGTGCCAGCAGTTGGGAGGGGAACACTGAAGCTTTCTTT
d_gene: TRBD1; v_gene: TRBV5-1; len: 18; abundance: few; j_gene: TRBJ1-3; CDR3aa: CASSTQGAEALSGNTIYF; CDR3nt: TGCGCCAGCAGCACACAGGGGGCTGAAGCTCTCTCTGGAAACACCATATATTTT
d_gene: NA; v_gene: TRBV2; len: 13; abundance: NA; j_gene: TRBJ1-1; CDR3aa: CASSVLGTQAAFF; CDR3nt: TGTGCCAGCAGTGTATTGGGCACCCAGGCAGCTTTCTTT
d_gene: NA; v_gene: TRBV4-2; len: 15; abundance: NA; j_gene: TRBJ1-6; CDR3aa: CATPGRGAAPSPLHF; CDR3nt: TGTGCCACCCCTGGGCGGGGGGCCGCCCCGTCACCCCTCCACTTT
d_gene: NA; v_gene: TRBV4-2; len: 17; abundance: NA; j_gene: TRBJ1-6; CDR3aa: CASSQDEGEGGRSPLHF; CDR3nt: TGTGCCAGCAGCCAAGACGAAGGGGAGGGAGGTCGGTCACCCCTCCACTTT